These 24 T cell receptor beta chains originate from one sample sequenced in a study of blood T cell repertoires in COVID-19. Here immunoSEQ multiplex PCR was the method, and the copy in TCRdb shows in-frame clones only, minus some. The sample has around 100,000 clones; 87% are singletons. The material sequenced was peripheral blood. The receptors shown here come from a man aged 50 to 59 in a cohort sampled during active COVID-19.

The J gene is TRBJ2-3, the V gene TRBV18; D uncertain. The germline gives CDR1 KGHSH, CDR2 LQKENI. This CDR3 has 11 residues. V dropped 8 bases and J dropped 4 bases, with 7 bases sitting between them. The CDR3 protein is CASISADTQYF. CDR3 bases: TGTGCCAGCATCTCGGCAGATACGCAGTATTTT.

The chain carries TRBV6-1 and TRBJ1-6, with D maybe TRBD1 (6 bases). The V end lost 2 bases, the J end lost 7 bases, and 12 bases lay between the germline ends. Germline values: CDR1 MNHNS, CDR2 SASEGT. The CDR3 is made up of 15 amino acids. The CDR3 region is CASSEIGTLNSPLHF. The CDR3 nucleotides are TGTGCCAGCAGTGAAATAGGGACACTAAATTCACCCCTCCACTTT.

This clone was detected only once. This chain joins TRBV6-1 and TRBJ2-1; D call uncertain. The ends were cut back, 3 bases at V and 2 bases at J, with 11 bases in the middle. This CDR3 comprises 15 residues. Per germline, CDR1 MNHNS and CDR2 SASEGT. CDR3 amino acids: CASSDGATPYNEQFF. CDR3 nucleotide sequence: TGTGCCAGCAGTGATGGAGCTACCCCCTACAATGAGCAGTTCTTC.

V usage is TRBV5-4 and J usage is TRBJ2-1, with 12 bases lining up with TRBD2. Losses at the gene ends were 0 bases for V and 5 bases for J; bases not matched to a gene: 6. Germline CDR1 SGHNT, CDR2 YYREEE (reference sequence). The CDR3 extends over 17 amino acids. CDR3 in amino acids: CASSLAGLAGGHNEQFF. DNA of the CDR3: TGTGCCAGCAGCTTGGCAGGCCTAGCGGGGGGGCACAATGAGCAGTTCTTC.

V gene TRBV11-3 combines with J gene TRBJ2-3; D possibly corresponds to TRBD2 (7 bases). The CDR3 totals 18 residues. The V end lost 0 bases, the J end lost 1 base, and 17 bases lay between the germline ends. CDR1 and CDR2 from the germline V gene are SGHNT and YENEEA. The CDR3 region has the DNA TGTGCCAGCAGCTTAGAGGGATGGGGGGGGCTGGGCACAGATACGCAGTATTTT. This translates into CASSLEGWGGLGTDTQYF.

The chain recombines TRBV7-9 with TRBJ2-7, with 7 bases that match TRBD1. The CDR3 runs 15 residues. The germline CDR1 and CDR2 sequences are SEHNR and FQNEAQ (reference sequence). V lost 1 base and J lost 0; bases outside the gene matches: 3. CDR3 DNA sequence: TGTGCCAGCAGCTTAGTGGGACAGTCCTCCTACGAGCAGTACTTC. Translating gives CASSLVGQSSYEQYF.

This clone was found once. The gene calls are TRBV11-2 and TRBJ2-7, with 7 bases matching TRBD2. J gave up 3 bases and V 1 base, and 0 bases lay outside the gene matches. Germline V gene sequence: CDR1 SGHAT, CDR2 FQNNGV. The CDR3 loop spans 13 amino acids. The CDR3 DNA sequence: TGTGCCAGCAGCTTAGGGGGGGGCTACGAGCAGTACGTC. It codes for CASSLGGGYEQYV.

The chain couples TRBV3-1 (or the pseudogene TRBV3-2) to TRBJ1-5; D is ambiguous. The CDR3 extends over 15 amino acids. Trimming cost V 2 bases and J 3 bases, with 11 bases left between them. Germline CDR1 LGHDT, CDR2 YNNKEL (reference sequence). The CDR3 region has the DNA TGTGCCAGCAGCCAATGGCCAGGCGACAATCAGCCCCAGCATTTT. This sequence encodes CASSQWPGDNQPQHF.

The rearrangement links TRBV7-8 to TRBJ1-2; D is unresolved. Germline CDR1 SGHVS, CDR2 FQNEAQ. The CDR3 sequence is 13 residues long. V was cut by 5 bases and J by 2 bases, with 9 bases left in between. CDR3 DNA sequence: TGTGCCAGCAGCCGCGACGGGAACTATGGCTACACCTTC. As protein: CASSRDGNYGYTF.

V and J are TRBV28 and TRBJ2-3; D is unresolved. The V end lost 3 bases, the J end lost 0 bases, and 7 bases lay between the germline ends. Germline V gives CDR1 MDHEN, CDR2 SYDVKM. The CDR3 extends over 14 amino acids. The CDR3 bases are TGTGCCAGCAGTTTCGGTCCCAGCACAGATACGCAGTATTTT. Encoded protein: CASSFGPSTDTQYF.

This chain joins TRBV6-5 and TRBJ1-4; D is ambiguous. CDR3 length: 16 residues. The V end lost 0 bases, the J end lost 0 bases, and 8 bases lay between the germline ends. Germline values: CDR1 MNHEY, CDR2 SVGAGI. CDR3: CASSYSIGATNEKLFF. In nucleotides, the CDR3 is TGTGCCAGCAGTTACTCGATCGGGGCAACTAATGAAAAACTGTTTTTT.

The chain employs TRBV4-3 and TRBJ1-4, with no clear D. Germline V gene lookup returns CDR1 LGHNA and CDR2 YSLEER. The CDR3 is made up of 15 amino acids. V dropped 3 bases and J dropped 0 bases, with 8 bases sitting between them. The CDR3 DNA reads TGCGCCAGCAGCCACCTACGGTCAACTAATGAAAAACTGTTTTTT. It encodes CASSHLRSTNEKLFF.

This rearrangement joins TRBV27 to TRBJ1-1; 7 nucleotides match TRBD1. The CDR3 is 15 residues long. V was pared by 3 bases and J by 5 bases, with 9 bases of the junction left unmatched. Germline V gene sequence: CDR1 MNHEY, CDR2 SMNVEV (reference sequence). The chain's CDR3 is CASSLSPTGRTEAFF. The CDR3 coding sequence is TGTGCCAGCAGTTTGAGCCCGACAGGGCGGACTGAAGCTTTCTTT.

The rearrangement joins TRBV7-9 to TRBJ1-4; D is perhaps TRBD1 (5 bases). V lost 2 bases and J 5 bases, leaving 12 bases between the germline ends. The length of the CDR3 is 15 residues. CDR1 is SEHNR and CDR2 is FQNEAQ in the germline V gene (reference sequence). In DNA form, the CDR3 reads TGTGCCAGCAGCTTATTTGGAGGGGAGAATGAAAAACTGTTTTTT. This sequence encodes CASSLFGGENEKLFF.

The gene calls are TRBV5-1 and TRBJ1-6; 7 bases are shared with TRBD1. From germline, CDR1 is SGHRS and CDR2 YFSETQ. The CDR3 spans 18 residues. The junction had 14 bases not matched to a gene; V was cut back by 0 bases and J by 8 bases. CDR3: CASSLAVTGQVNDSPLHF. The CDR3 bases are TGCGCCAGCAGCTTGGCCGTGACAGGGCAAGTTAACGATTCACCCCTCCACTTT.

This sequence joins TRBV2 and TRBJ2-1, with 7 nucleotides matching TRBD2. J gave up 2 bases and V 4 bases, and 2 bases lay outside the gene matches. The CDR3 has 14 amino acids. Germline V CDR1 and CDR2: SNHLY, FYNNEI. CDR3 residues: CASSGSGAYNEQFF. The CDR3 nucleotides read TGTGCCAGCAGTGGCAGCGGGGCCTACAATGAGCAGTTCTTC.

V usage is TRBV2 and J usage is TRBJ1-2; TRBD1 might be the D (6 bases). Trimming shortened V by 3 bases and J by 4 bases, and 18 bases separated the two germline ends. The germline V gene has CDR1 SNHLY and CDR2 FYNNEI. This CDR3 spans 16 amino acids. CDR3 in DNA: TGTGCCAGCAGTGAGCAGGGTGCAGGGGTTGGCTATGGCTACACCTTC. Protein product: CASSEQGAGVGYGYTF.

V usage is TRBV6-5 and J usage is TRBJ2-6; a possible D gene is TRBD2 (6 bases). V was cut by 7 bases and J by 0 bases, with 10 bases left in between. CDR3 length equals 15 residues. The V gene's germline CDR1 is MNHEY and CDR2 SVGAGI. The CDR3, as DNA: TGTGCCAGCATCCGGGGGACCTCTGGGGCCAACGTCCTGACTTTC. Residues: CASIRGTSGANVLTF.

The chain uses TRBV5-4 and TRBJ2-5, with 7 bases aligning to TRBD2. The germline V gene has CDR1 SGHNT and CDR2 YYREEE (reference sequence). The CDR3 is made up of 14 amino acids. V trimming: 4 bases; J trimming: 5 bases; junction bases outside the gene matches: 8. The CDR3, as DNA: TGTGCCAGCAGCCTCAAGGCCGGGGGGGAGACCCAGTACTTC. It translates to CASSLKAGGETQYF.

CDR3 nucleotides: TGTGCCAGCAGCTTAACATACAGGGGTAATGAGCAGTTCTTC. It specifies CASSLTYRGNEQFF. This chain joins TRBV11-3 and TRBJ2-1; 7 bases align to TRBD1. This CDR3 spans 14 amino acids. V lost 2 bases to trimming and J lost 7 bases; unmatched junction nucleotides: 5. Germline CDR1 and CDR2: SGHNT and YENEEA.

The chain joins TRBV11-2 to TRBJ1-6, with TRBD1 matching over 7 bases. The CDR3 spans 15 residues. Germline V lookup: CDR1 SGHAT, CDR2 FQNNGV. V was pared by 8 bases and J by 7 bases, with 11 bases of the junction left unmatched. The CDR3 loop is CASRESGQWNSPLHF. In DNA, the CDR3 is TGTGCCAGCCGAGAGTCGGGACAGTGGAATTCACCCCTCCACTTT.

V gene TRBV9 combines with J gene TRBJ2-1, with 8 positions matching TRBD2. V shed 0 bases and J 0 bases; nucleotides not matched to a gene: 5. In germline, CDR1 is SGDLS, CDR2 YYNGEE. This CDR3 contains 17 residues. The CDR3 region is CASSVAGGGLSYNEQFF. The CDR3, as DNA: TGTGCCAGCAGCGTAGCCGGGGGGGGCCTCTCCTACAATGAGCAGTTCTTC. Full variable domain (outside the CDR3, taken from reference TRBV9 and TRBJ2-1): DSGVTQTPKHLITATGQRVTLRCSPRSGDLSVYWYQQSLDQGLQFLIQYYNGEERAKGNILERFSAQQFPDLHSELNLSSLELGDSALYFCASSVAGGGLSYNEQFFGPGTRLTVL.

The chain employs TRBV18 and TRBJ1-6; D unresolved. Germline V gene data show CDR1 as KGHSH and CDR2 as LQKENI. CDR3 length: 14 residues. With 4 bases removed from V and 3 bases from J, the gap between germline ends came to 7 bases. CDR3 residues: CASSQTDYNSPLHF. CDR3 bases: TGTGCCAGCTCACAAACAGACTATAATTCACCCCTCCACTTT.

CDR3 sequence reads: CASSQEGTGVTGELFF. DNA of the CDR3: TGCGCCAGCAGCCAAGAAGGGACAGGGGTCACCGGGGAGCTGTTTTTT. The chain combines TRBV4-1 with TRBJ2-2, with 10 bases fitting TRBD1. V lost 0 bases and J lost 4; bases outside the gene matches: 2. The V gene's germline CDR1 is MGHRA and CDR2 YSYEKL. The CDR3 is 16 residues long.